Listed below are T cell receptor beta chains from one sample, sequenced in a study of T cell changes during pregnancy in multiple sclerosis. TCRdb's table, derived via immunoSEQ multiplex PCR, lists solely in-frame clones and lacks some. Of under 65,000 clones listed, 93% were seen once; the top ten hold about 4%. The input for sequencing was CD8+ T cells from peripheral blood mononuclear cells, taken in the second trimester of pregnancy. These receptors were collected from a female donor with multiple sclerosis, enrolled in a pregnancy study. The CDR3 runs from the conserved cysteine through the conserved F or W. D genes are given only for firm matches. The listing skips clone size in some rows; elsewhere it reads once, few, many or a size class.

once TRBV6-5 . CASSISSGANVLTF
. TRBV7-3 . CASSPGGSSYGYTF
. TRBV27 TRBD1 CASSEGTVSYNEQFF
. TRBV18 TRBD2 CASSPQRGYEQYF
. TRBV2 . CASSERSQGTQYF
. TRBV4-1 TRBD1 CASTLNRGRSWVKNSNQPQHF
. TRBV6-6 TRBD1 CASTYGQAGYEQYF
. TRBV27 TRBD1 CASSLGQGRSYNSPLHF
. TRBV2 . CASAPSVDLTSYEQYF
. TRBV5-6 TRBD1 CASRQGAGTGELFF
. TRBV2 TRBD1 CASPQGATTEAFF
. TRBV9 TRBD1 CASSAHRGHAKNIQYF
. TRBV12-5 TRBD1 CASGLNQGASYNSPLHF
. TRBV27 . CASSFTTSSSEAFF
. TRBV28 TRBD1 CASSRTGGPYEQYF
. TRBV29-1 . CSALAGEGYGYTF
. TRBV6-4 . CAPRAGLISGANVLTF
. TRBV11-2 TRBD2 CASSPLLTSIFMDTQYF
. TRBV6-5 . CASSYSGGEGDEQFF
. TRBV23-1 TRBD1 CASSPGQGYYGYTF
. TRBV9 . CASSVVGGQETQYF
. TRBV14 TRBD1 CAKGTGKQNTEAFF